This passage covers 14 T cell receptor beta chains from one sample sequenced in a study of PD-L1 blockade in urothelial cancer. Libraries were prepared by immunoSEQ multiplex PCR; TCRdb keeps only in-frame clonotypes and omits some of them. The profile shows more than 95,000 clones, roughly 86% of them singletons. Regarding time point: peripheral blood 6 weeks after treatment start. The specimen was PBMCs, collected around atezolizumab (anti-PD-L1) treatment. The origin of the receptors is a man aged 50-59 years with urothelial cancer.

A few counts support this clone. V is TRBV4-1 and J is TRBJ2-5; D gene unclear. Germline V gene data show CDR1 as MGHRA and CDR2 as YSYEKL. The V end lost 2 bases, the J end lost 2 bases, and 9 bases lay between the germline ends. The CDR3 runs to 14 residues. The CDR3 DNA follows: TGCGCCAGCAGCCAATCCCGGTCGCAAGAGACCCAGTACTTC. Translated, it gives CASSQSRSQETQYF.

This chain joins TRBV5-1 and TRBJ2-2, with 7 bases identical to TRBD1. The CDR3 is 16 amino acids. Germline V gene lookup returns CDR1 SGHRS and CDR2 YFSETQ. Losses at the gene ends were 0 bases for V and 2 bases for J; bases not matched to a gene: 4. The DNA for the CDR3 is TGCGCCAGCAGCTTGGAGGGACAGTCTAACACCGGGGAGCTGTTTTTT. Translated: CASSLEGQSNTGELFF.

This chain joins TRBV30 and TRBJ1-6, with unresolved D. From germline, CDR1 is GTSNPN and CDR2 SVGIG (reference sequence). CDR3 length equals 13 residues. The V gene lost 4 bases and the J gene lost 8 bases, with 12 bases spanning the gap. CDR3 sequence reads: CAWNAHYYSPLHF. DNA for the CDR3: TGTGCCTGGAACGCACACTACTATTCACCCCTCCACTTT.

V is TRBV7-2 and J is TRBJ2-1, with 11 bases that match TRBD2. Per germline, CDR1 SGHTA and CDR2 FQGNSA. V lost 2 bases, J lost 4 bases, and 7 bases stayed unmatched. The CDR3 length is 17 residues. The CDR3, as DNA: TGTGCCAGCAGCTTAATGGTATTAGCGGGAGGGTACAATGAGCAGTTCTTC. Residues: CASSLMVLAGGYNEQFF. Supplemented by reference TRBV7-2 and TRBJ2-1, the full variable domain reads GAGVSQSPSNKVTEKGKDVELRCDPISGHTALYWYRQSLGQGLEFLIYFQGNSAPDKSGLPSDRFSAERTGGSVSTLTIQRTQQEDSAVYLCASSLMVLAGGYNEQFFGPGTRLTVL.

This sequence joins TRBV6-5 and TRBJ2-1; possibly TRBD2 for D (6 bases). This CDR3 is 15 amino acids long. V was shortened by 3 bases and J by 0 bases, with 9 bases between the two germline ends. CDR1 is MNHEY, CDR2 SVGAGI, per germline. The CDR3 is CASSYTTSSYNEQFF. CDR3 DNA: TGTGCCAGCAGTTATACGACTAGCTCCTACAATGAGCAGTTCTTC.

The chain combines TRBV4-2 with TRBJ1-3; D is uncertain. Germline-derived CDR1 and CDR2 are LGHNA and YNFKEQ. The CDR3 covers 15 residues. The V end was cut by 1 base, the J end by 2 bases, with 9 bases between. The CDR3 reads CASSQGSVTGNTIYF. The CDR3 nucleotides are TGTGCCAGCAGCCAAGGTTCGGTGACTGGAAACACCATATATTTT.

The chain has TRBV30 and TRBJ1-3, with D unresolved. Germline V gene data show CDR1 as GTSNPN and CDR2 as SVGIG (reference sequence). V lost 0 bases and J 4 bases, leaving 13 bases between the germline ends. This CDR3 has 15 residues. DNA of the CDR3: TGTGCCTGGAGTGTACTAAACGGAATGGGAAACACCATATATTTT. Its protein product is CAWSVLNGMGNTIYF.

J is TRBJ1-5 and V is TRBV4-2; a weak D match, TRBD1 (5 bases). Germline values: CDR1 LGHNA, CDR2 YNFKEQ. Trimming took off 5 bases at V and 2 bases at J, with 13 bases between the two ends. This CDR3 has 15 amino acids. CDR3 DNA: TGTGCCAGCAGCTTGGATGGAGGGGGCAATCAGCCCCAGCATTTT. Protein sequence: CASSLDGGGNQPQHF.

The chain links TRBV19 to TRBJ1-1; 8 nucleotides agree with TRBD1. Trimming at V came to 5 bases and at J to 6 bases, leaving 8 bases not matched to a gene. CDR3 length: 14 residues. Germline loops: CDR1 LNHDA, CDR2 SQIVND (reference sequence). The CDR3 loop reads CASSFGQGSSEAFF. CDR3 nucleotide sequence: TGTGCCAGTAGTTTCGGACAGGGTAGCTCTGAAGCTTTCTTT.

The chain carries TRBV28 and TRBJ2-3; 9 nucleotides agree with TRBD1. Germline V gives CDR1 MDHEN, CDR2 SYDVKM. The ends lost 8 bases at V and 1 base at J; junction bases unmatched: 4. The CDR3 consists of 14 residues. The CDR3 is CASVWTGGTDTQYF. The DNA of the CDR3 is TGTGCCAGCGTCTGGACAGGGGGCACAGATACGCAGTATTTT.

DNA for the CDR3: TGTGCCAGCAGTTTAAAAGAAGGGAGCTATGGCTACACCTTC. Protein product: CASSLKEGSYGYTF. The rearrangement links TRBV28 to TRBJ1-2, with D hard to call. Trimming stripped 2 bases from V and 4 bases from J, with 11 bases between. This CDR3 is built from 14 residues. Germline CDR1 MDHEN, CDR2 SYDVKM.

The V and J genes are TRBV27 and TRBJ1-2; D is uncertain. The CDR3 runs to 13 residues. Germline V gene data show CDR1 as MNHEY and CDR2 as SMNVEV (reference sequence). V dropped 2 bases and J dropped 8 bases, with 12 bases sitting between them. The CDR3 coding sequence is TGTGCCAGCAGTTTAAGGAGGGCGGGGGGCTACACCTTC. Translating it yields CASSLRRAGGYTF.

This rearrangement joins TRBV6-1 to TRBJ1-2, with D unclear. Per germline, CDR1 MNHNS and CDR2 SASEGT. The V end lost 5 bases, the J end lost 10 bases, and 11 bases lay between the germline ends. The CDR3 extends over 11 amino acids. The CDR3 loop reads CASSNRVDYTF. In DNA, the CDR3 is TGTGCCAGCAGTAATCGGGTTGACTACACCTTC.

This clone showed up just once. The genes are TRBV7-2 and TRBJ1-1; TRBD1 is a possible D gene (5 bases). Trimming took off 7 bases at V and 0 bases at J, with 9 bases between the two ends. Germline V gene lookup returns CDR1 SGHTA and CDR2 FQGNSA. The CDR3 extends over 13 amino acids. The CDR3 coding sequence is TGTGCCAGCAAGGGGATTATGAACACTGAAGCTTTCTTT. Translated: CASKGIMNTEAFF.